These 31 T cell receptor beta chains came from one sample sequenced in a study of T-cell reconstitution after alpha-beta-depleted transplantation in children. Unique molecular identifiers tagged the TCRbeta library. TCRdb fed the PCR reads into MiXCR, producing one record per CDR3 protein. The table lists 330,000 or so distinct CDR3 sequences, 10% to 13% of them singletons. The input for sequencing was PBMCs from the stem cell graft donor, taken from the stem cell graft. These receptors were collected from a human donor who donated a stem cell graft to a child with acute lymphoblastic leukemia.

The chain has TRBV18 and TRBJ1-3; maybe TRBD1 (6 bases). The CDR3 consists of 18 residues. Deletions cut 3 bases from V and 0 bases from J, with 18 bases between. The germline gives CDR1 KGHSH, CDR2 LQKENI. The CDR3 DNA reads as TGTGCCAGCTCACCTACGAACGCCGGACAGTCCTCTGGAAACACCATATATTTT. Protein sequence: CASSPTNAGQSSGNTIYF.

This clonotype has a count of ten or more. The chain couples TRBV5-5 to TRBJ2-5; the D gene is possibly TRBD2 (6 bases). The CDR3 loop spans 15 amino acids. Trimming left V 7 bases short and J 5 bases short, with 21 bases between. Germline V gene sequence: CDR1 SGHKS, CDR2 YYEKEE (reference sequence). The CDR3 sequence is CASFWGGPGGETQYF. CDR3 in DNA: TGTGCCAGCTTCTGGGGCGGGCCTGGAGGGGAGACCCAGTACTTC.

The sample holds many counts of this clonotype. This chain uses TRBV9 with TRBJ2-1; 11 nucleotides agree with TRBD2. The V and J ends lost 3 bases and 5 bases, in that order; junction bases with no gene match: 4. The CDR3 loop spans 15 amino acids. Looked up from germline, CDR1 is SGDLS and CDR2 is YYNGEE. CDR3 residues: CASSATSGTHNEQFF. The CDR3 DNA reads TGTGCCAGCAGCGCGACTAGCGGGACCCACAATGAGCAGTTCTTC. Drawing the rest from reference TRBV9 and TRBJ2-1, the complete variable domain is DSGVTQTPKHLITATGQRVTLRCSPRSGDLSVYWYQQSLDQGLQFLIQYYNGEERAKGNILERFSAQQFPDLHSELNLSSLELGDSALYFCASSATSGTHNEQFFGPGTRLTVL.

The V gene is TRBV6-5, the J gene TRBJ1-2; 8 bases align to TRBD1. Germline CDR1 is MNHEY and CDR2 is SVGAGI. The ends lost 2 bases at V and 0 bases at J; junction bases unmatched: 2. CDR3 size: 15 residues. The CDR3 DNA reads TGTGCCAGCAGTTACAACAGGGGGGCTAACTATGGCTACACCTTC. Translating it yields CASSYNRGANYGYTF.

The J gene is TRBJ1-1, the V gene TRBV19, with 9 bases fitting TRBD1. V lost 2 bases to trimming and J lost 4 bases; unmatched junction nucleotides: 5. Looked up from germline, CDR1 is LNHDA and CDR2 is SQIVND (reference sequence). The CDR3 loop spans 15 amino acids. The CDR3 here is CASSIRTGASTEAFF. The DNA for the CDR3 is TGTGCCAGTAGTATAAGGACAGGGGCAAGCACTGAAGCTTTCTTT. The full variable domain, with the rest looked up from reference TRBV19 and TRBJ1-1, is DGGITQSPKYLFRKEGQNVTLSCEQNLNHDAMYWYRQDPGQGLRLIYYSQIVNDFQKGDIAEGYSVSREKKESFPLTVTSAQKNPTAFYLCASSIRTGASTEAFFGQGTRLTVV.

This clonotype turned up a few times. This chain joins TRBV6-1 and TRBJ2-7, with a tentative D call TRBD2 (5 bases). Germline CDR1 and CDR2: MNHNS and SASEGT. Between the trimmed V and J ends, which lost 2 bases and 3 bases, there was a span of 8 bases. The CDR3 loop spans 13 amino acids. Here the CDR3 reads CASSETRNYEQYF. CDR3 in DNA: TGTGCCAGCAGTGAAACTAGAAACTACGAGCAGTACTTC.

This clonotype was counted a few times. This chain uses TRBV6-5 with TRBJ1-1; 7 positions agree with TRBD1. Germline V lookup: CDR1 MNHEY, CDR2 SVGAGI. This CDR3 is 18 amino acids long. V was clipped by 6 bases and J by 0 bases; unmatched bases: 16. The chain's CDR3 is CASSRMAPGQLMNTEAFF. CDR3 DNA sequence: TGTGCCAGCAGCCGAATGGCCCCGGGACAGCTAATGAACACTGAAGCTTTCTTT.

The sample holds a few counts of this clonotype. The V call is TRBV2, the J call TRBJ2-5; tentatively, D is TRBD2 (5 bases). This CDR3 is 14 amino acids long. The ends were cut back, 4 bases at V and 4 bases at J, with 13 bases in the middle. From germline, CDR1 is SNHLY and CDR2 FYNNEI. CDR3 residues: CASSVGPEGETQYF. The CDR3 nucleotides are TGTGCCAGCAGTGTTGGGCCTGAGGGAGAGACCCAGTACTTC.

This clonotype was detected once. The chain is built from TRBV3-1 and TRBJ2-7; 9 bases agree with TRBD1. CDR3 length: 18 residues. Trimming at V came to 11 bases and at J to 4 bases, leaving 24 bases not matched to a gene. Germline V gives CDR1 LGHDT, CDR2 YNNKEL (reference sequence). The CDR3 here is CACCQEWVSGQGWYEQYF. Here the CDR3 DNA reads TGTGCCTGCTGCCAAGAATGGGTATCGGGACAGGGCTGGTACGAGCAGTACTTC.

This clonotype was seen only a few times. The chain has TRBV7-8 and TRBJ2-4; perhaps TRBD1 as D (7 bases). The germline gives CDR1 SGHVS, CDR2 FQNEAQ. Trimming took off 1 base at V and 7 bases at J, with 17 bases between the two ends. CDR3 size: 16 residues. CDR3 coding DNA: TGTGCCAGCAGCTTAGAATGGAGGGGGCGACGGAACATTCAGTACTTC. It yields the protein CASSLEWRGRRNIQYF. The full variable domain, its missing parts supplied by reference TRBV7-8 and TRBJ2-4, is GAGVSQSPRYKVAKRGQDVALRCDPISGHVSLFWYQQALGQGPEFLTYFQNEAQLDKSGLPSDRFFAERPEGSVSTLKIQRTQQEDSAVYLCASSLEWRGRRNIQYFGAGTRLSVL.

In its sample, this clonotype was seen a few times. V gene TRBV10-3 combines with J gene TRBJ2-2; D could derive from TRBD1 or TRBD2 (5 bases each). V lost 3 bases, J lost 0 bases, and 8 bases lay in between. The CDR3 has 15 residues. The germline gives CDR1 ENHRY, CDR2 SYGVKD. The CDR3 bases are TGTGCCATCAGTGAAGGGACCACGAACACCGGGGAGCTGTTTTTT. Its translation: CAISEGTTNTGELFF.

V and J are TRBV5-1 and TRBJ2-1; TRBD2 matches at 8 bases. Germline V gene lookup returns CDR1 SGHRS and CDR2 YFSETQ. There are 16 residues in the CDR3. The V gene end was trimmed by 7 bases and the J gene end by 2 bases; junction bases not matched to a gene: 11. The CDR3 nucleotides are TGCGCCAGCCGCGGGACTAGGGAGGGAGCCTACAATGAGCAGTTCTTC. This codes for CASRGTREGAYNEQFF.

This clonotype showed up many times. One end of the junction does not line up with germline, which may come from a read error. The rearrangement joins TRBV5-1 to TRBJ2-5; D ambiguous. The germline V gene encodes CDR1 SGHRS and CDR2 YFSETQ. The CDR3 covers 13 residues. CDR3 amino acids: CASSLGVEETQYF. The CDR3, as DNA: TGTGCCAGCAGTTTAGGCGTGGAAGAGACCCAGTACTTC.

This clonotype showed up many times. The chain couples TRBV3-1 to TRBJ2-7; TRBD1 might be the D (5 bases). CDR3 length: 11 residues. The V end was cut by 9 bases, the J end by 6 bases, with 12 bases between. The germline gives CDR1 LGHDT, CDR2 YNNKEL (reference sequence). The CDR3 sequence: CASTGVGEQYF. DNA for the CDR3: TGTGCCAGTACAGGAGTGGGCGAGCAGTACTTC.

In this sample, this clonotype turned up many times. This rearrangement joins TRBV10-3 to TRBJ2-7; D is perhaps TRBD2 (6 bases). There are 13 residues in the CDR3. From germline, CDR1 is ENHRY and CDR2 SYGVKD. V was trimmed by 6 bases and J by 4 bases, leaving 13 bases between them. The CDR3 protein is CAIRPGEQYEQYF. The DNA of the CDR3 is TGTGCCATCAGACCGGGAGAACAGTACGAGCAGTACTTC.

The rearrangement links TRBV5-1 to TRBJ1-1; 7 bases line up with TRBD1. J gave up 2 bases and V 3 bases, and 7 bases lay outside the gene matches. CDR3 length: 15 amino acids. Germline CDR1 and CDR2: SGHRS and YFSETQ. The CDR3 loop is CASSSSTGPNTEAFF. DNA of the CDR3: TGCGCCAGCAGCTCGTCGACAGGGCCTAACACTGAAGCTTTCTTT.

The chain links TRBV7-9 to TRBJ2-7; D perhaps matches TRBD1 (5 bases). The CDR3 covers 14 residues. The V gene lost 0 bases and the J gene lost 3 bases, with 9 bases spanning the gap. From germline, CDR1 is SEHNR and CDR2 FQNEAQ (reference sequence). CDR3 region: CASSLAQGNYEQYF. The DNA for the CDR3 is TGTGCCAGCAGCTTAGCGCAGGGTAACTACGAGCAGTACTTC.

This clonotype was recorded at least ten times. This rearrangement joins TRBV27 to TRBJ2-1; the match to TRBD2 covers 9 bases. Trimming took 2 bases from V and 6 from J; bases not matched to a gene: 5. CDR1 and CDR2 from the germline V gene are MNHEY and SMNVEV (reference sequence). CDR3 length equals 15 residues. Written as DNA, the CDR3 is TGTGCCAGCAGTTTAGCGGGAGGGCCAGTCAATGAGCAGTTCTTC. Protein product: CASSLAGGPVNEQFF.

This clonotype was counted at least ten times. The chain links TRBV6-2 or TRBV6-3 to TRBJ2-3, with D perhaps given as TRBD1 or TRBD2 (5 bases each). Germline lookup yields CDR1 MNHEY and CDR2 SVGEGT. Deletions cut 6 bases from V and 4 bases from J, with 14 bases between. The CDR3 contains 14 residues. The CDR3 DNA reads TGTGCCAGCAGCCCGAGGGACGGCTCAGATACGCAGTATTTT. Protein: CASSPRDGSDTQYF.

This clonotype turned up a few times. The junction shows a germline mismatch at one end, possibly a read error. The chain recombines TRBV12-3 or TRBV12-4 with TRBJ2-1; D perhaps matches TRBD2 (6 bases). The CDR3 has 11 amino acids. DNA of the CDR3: TGTGCCAGCAGTTTCGGGGGACCGGGGCTCTTC. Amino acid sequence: CASSFGGPGLF.

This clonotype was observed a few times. CDR3: CAISVGGTGNYEQYF. The CDR3 nucleotides are TGTGCCATCAGTGTTGGTGGGACAGGGAACTACGAGCAGTACTTC. The chain joins TRBV10-3 to TRBJ2-7; 9 bases map to TRBD1. The length of the CDR3 is 15 residues. Germline V lookup: CDR1 ENHRY, CDR2 SYGVKD. V was pared by 4 bases and J by 3 bases, with 7 bases of the junction left unmatched.

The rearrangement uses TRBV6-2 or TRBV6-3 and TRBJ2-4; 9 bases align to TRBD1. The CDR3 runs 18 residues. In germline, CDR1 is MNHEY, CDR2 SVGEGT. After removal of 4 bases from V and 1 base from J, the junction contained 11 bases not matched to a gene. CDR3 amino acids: CASSSQRTGDLAKNIQYF. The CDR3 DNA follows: TGTGCCAGCAGTTCTCAACGGACAGGGGATCTGGCCAAAAACATTCAGTACTTC.

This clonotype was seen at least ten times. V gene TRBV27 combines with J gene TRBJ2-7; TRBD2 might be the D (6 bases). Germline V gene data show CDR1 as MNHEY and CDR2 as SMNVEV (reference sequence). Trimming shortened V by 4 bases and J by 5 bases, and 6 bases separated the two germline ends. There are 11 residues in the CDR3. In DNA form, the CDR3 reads TGTGCCAGCAGTTCGGGGGACGAGCAGTACTTC. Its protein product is CASSSGDEQYF.

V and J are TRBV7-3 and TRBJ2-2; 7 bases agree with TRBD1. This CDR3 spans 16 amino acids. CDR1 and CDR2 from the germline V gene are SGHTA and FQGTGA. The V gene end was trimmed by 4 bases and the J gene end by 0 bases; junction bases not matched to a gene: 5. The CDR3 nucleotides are TGTGCCAGCAGCTCCCAAAGGGGGCCGAACACCGGGGAGCTGTTTTTT. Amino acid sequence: CASSSQRGPNTGELFF.

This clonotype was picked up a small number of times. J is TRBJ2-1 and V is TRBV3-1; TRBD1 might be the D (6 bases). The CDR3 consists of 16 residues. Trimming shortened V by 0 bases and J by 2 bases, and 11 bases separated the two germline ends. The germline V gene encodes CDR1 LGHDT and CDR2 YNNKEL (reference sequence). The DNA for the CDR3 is TGTGCCAGCAGCCAAGAGGCCAGGGGACCCTACAATGAGCAGTTCTTC. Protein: CASSQEARGPYNEQFF.

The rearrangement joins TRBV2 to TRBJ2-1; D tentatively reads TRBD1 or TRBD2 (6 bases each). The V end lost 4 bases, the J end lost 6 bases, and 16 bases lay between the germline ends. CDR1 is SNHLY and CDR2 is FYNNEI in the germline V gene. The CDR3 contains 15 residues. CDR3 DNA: TGTGCCAGCAGTGGGGGGGCTAGGCCTGGCAATGAGCAGTTCTTC. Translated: CASSGGARPGNEQFF.

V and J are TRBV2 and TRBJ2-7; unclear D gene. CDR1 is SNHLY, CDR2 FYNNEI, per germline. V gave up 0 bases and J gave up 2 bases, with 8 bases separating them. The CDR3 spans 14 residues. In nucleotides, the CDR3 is TGTGCCAGCAGTGAAGCGCTCATGACCTACGAGCAGTACTTC. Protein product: CASSEALMTYEQYF.

In nucleotides, the CDR3 is TGCGCCAGCAGCCAAGATTTAGAACAGGGTGGCGAGCAGTACTTC. Protein: CASSQDLEQGGEQYF. The chain employs TRBV4-1 and TRBJ2-7, with a possible D match to TRBD1 (6 bases). CDR3 length: 15 residues. CDR1 MGHRA and CDR2 YSYEKL come from the germline V gene. V was trimmed by 0 bases and J by 6 bases, leaving 15 bases between them.

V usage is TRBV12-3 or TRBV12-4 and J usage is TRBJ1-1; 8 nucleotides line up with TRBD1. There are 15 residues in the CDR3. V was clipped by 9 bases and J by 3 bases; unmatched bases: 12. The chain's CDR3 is CASTGGGLGDTEAFF. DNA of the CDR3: TGTGCCAGTACAGGGGGGGGACTGGGAGACACTGAAGCTTTCTTT.

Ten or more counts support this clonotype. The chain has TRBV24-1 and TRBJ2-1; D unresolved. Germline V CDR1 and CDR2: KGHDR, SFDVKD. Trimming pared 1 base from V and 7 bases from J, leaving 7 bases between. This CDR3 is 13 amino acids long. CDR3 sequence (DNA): TGTGCCACCAGTGATTTTAGTATTAATGAGCAGTTCTTC. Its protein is CATSDFSINEQFF.

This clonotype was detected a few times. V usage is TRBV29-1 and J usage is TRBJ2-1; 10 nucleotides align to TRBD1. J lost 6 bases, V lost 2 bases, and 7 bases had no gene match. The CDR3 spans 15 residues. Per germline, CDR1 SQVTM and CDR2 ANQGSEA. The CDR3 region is CSVEPGQGIGNEQFF. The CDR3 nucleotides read TGCAGCGTTGAACCGGGACAGGGGATCGGCAATGAGCAGTTCTTC.